A selection of T cell receptor beta chains follows, all from one sample in a study of post-analysis software for immune sequencing data. TCRdb analysed the PCR reads with MiXCR anew, one entry per CDR3 protein. The table has about 540,000 distinct CDR3 sequences, about a third seen once. The source material was blood. The receptors derive from a girl aged 2 to 17 with multiple sclerosis. Both conserved end residues are part of each CDR3. A D gene is named only where the DNA matches it firmly. A clone size is listed for some rows: how often the clone was seen (once, few, many), or a class if it is expanded.

>.|.|TRBJ2-3|TRBV13
CASNLPGAPSGDTQYF
TGTGCCAGCAACTTACCGGGGGCCCCCTCGGGAGATACGCAGTATTTT
>TRBD1|.|TRBJ2-7|TRBV3-1
CASSQGTGGKKQYF
TGTGCCAGCAGCCAAGGAACAGGGGGGAAAAAGCAGTACTTC
>.|.|TRBJ2-3|TRBV20-1
CSALLGPWDTQYF
TGCAGTGCTCTGTTGGGACCCTGGGATACGCAGTATTTT
>.|.|TRBJ1-2|TRBV6-5
CASSRDGHYGYTF
TGTGCCAGCAGTCGGGATGGCCATTATGGCTACACCTTC
>.|.|TRBJ2-3|TRBV11-2
CASSWRGLSTDTQYF
TGTGCCAGCAGCTGGCGGGGTTTAAGCACAGATACGCAGTATTTT
>TRBD2|.|TRBJ2-7|TRBV2
CAFLAGYEQYF
TGTGCCTTCCTAGCGGGCTACGAGCAGTACTTC
>.|.|TRBJ2-7|TRBV7-2
CASSFQDGYEQYF
TGTGCCAGCAGCTTCCAGGACGGGTACGAGCAGTACTTC
>.|.|TRBJ2-5|TRBV20-1
CSASTSAQETQYF
TGCAGTGCTAGCACATCAGCCCAAGAGACCCAGTACTTC
>.|.|TRBJ1-2|TRBV12-3/TRBV12-4
CASSPAVWVRGGYTF
TGTGCCAGCAGCCCCGCCGTTTGGGTGCGGGGCGGCTACACCTTC
>TRBD2|few|TRBJ2-6|TRBV10-3
CAISPTVLAGTSGANVLTF
TGTGCCATCAGCCCTACCGTTCTAGCGGGAACCTCTGGGGCCAACGTCCTGACTTTC
>.|once|TRBJ1-2|TRBV5-1
CASSLEGFAYGYTF
TGCGCCAGCAGCTTGGAGGGGTTTGCCTATGGCTACACCTTC
>.|.|TRBJ2-2|TRBV6-4
CASSEVVSGELFF
TGTGCCAGCAGTGAAGTGGTTTCCGGGGAGCTGTTTTTT
>TRBD1|.|TRBJ1-1|TRBV5-5
CASGDRGSEAFF
TGTGCCAGCGGGGACAGGGGCTCTGAAGCTTTCTTT
>.|few|TRBJ1-5|TRBV20-1
CSARVSNQPQHF
TGCAGTGCTAGGGTTAGCAATCAGCCCCAGCATTTT
>TRBD1|.|TRBJ1-5|TRBV20-1
CSAGTGDYSNQPQHF
TGCAGTGCCGGTACAGGGGACTATAGCAATCAGCCCCAGCATTTT
>.|.|TRBJ1-2|TRBV6-1
CASSDQAQGGYTF
TGTGCCAGCAGTGACCAGGCCCAGGGAGGCTACACCTTC
>TRBD2|.|TRBJ2-7|TRBV27
CASSFAGAGGLGEQYF
TGTGCCAGCAGTTTTGCGGGGGCGGGAGGTCTAGGCGAGCAGTACTTC
>TRBD1|.|TRBJ1-2|TRBV5-1
CASSASGGRYGYTF
TGCGCCAGCAGCGCGTCAGGGGGTCGGTATGGCTACACCTTC
>.|.|TRBJ2-7|TRBV6-2/TRBV6-3
CASRDVGANYEQYF
TGTGCCAGCAGGGACGTGGGGGCAAACTACGAGCAGTACTTC
>TRBD2|.|TRBJ2-7|TRBV12-3/TRBV12-4
CANSPSGYSSYEQYF
TGTGCCAACAGTCCTAGCGGGTATAGCTCCTACGAGCAGTACTTC
>.|few|TRBJ2-7|TRBV21-1
CASSCSTGAYEQYF
TGTGCCAGCAGCTGCTCGACAGGGGCCTACGAGCAGTACTTC
>TRBD2|.|TRBJ2-1|TRBV20-1
CSARDLYTSGDQDEQFF
TGCAGTGCTAGAGATCTCTACACTAGCGGGGATCAGGATGAGCAGTTCTTC
>.|once|TRBJ1-5|TRBV27
CASSLLGAGNQPQHF
TGTGCCAGCAGTTTATTGGGGGCTGGCAATCAGCCCCAGCATTTT
>.|.|TRBJ1-2|TRBV29-1
CSVEGRGYGYTF
TGCAGCGTTGAGGGCAGGGGCTATGGCTACACCTTC
>TRBD2|.|TRBJ2-1|TRBV5-1
CASSLGLAGFGNEQFF
TGTGCCAGCAGCTTGGGGCTAGCGGGGTTTGGCAATGAGCAGTTCTTC
>.|.|TRBJ2-7|TRBV20-1
CSARDGRIRSSYEQYF
TGCAGTGCTAGAGATGGTCGGATAAGGAGCTCCTACGAGCAGTACTTC
>.|.|TRBJ2-2|TRBV4-1
CASSDRVPPPSGELFF
TGCGCCAGCAGCGACCGGGTCCCTCCCCCTAGCGGGGAGCTGTTTTTT
>.|.|TRBJ2-7|TRBV7-8
CASSASPREAQYF
TGTGCCAGCAGCGCCTCCCCGAGAGAGGCCCAGTACTTC
>TRBD1|.|TRBJ1-1|TRBV29-1
CSVGHRGWGTEAFF
TGCAGCGTTGGCCACAGGGGGTGGGGGACTGAAGCTTTCTTT
>TRBD2|.|TRBJ2-1|TRBV20-1
CSASRTSGGVETQFF
TGCAGTGCTAGCAGGACTAGCGGGGGTGTGGAGACCCAGTTCTTC
>.|.|TRBJ2-3|TRBV20-1
CSARIPGVTDTQYF
TGCAGTGCTAGGATCCCGGGGGTCACAGATACGCAGTATTTT
>TRBD1|.|TRBJ1-5|TRBV20-1
CSARDPPGTGNQPQHF
TGCAGTGCTAGAGATCCTCCCGGGACAGGGAATCAGCCCCAGCATTTT
>.|once|TRBJ1-1|TRBV10-3
CAIRGRGEAFF
TGTGCCATCAGAGGGAGGGGTGAAGCTTTCTTT
>.|many|TRBJ2-7|TRBV5-5
CASSLSRLNSYEQYF
TGTGCCAGCAGCTTGTCTCGGCTTAATTCCTACGAGCAGTACTTC
>TRBD2|.|TRBJ2-3|TRBV7-9
CASSLEGLAGSDTQYF
TGTGCCAGCAGCTTAGAAGGTCTAGCGGGGTCAGATACGCAGTATTTT
>.|few|TRBJ1-4|TRBV20-1
CSAAPQGLINEKLFF
TGCAGTGCTGCGCCCCAGGGACTCATTAATGAAAAACTGTTTTTT
>.|.|TRBJ1-5|TRBV20-1
CSVPARRGNQPQHF
TGCAGTGTTCCCGCCCGACGGGGGAATCAGCCCCAGCATTTT